These 22 T cell receptor beta chains originate from one sample sequenced in a study of T cells in tuberculosis. The assay was immunoSEQ multiplex PCR, and TCRdb's table has in-frame clones only and misses some. The sample yields tens of thousands of clones, less than 95% seen once. Time point in this sample: new active TB diagnosis, blood taken before or within 7 days of starting treatment. Sequenced material: PBMCs, taken at tuberculosis diagnosis. All receptors come from an adult with tuberculosis.

The genes are TRBV7-3 and TRBJ2-1; 7 bases fit TRBD1. The germline CDR1 and CDR2 sequences are SGHTA and FQGTGA. V shed 5 bases, J shed 3 bases, and the junction held 10 bases outside the gene matches. The CDR3 runs 16 residues. In DNA form, the CDR3 reads TGTGCCAGCAGCAAAACCAGGACAGGCGGCTACAATGAGCAGTTCTTC. It encodes CASSKTRTGGYNEQFF.

The rearrangement joins TRBV2 to TRBJ1-4; 10 nucleotides align to TRBD1. CDR3 length: 15 residues. The V gene's germline CDR1 is SNHLY and CDR2 FYNNEI. Trimming cost V 7 bases and J 4 bases; bases outside gene matches: 6. DNA of the CDR3: TGTGCCAGCAAGGGACAGGGGATGGGTAATGAAAAACTGTTTTTT. Protein sequence: CASKGQGMGNEKLFF. Supplemented by reference TRBV2 and TRBJ1-4, the full variable domain reads EPEVTQTPSHQVTQMGQEVILRCVPISNHLYFYWYRQILGQKVEFLVSFYNNEISEKSEIFDDQFSVERPDGSNFTLKIRSTKLEDSAMYFCASKGQGMGNEKLFFGSGTQLSVL.

This chain connects TRBV5-1 to TRBJ2-1; 9 bases line up with TRBD2. The CDR3 sequence is 19 residues long. In germline, CDR1 is SGHRS, CDR2 YFSETQ. Trimming cost V 0 bases and J 4 bases; bases outside gene matches: 14. CDR3 region: CASSLETGFRLAEYNEQFF. Here the CDR3 DNA reads TGCGCCAGCAGCTTGGAAACCGGGTTCCGACTAGCGGAGTACAATGAGCAGTTCTTC. Variable domain in full (rest from reference TRBV5-1 and TRBJ2-1): KAGVTQTPRYLIKTRGQQVTLSCSPISGHRSVSWYQQTPGQGLQFLFEYFSETQRNKGNFPGRFSGRQFSNSRSEMNVSTLELGDSALYLCASSLETGFRLAEYNEQFFGPGTRLTVL.

This clone was observed once. The chain recombines TRBV4-1 with TRBJ1-2; 7 nucleotides line up with TRBD1. CDR3 length equals 14 residues. V was pared by 4 bases and J by 3 bases, with 5 bases of the junction left unmatched. Germline values: CDR1 MGHRA, CDR2 YSYEKL. CDR3 in DNA: TGCGCCAGCAGCCCTACGACAGGGTACTATGGCTACACCTTC. Protein: CASSPTTGYYGYTF.

The chain links TRBV6-6 to TRBJ2-7; 11 nucleotides match TRBD1. The CDR3 spans 15 residues. Looked up from germline, CDR1 is MNHNY and CDR2 is SVGAGI (reference sequence). V lost 6 bases, J lost 3 bases, and 7 bases stayed unmatched. The CDR3 spells CASSPGTGGHYEQYV. The CDR3 nucleotides are TGTGCCAGCAGCCCCGGGACAGGGGGACACTACGAGCAGTACGTC.

This clone showed up just once. In DNA, the CDR3 is TGTGCCAGCACAAGGGGACAGGAGTATGGCTACACCTTC. This translates into CASTRGQEYGYTF. The chain uses TRBV18 and TRBJ1-2; 8 positions agree with TRBD1. Germline loops: CDR1 KGHSH, CDR2 LQKENI. The CDR3 is made up of 13 amino acids. After removal of 8 bases from V and 5 bases from J, the junction contained 7 bases not matched to a gene.

The chain links TRBV7-2 to TRBJ1-5; no definite D call. Germline V gene data show CDR1 as SGHTA and CDR2 as FQGNSA. V lost 5 bases and J 2 bases, leaving 16 bases between the germline ends. CDR3 length: 16 residues. CDR3 region: CASSLGSGWGNQPQHF. As DNA, the CDR3 is TGTGCCAGCAGCCTGGGTAGCGGCTGGGGCAATCAGCCCCAGCATTTT.

This rearrangement joins TRBV7-2 to TRBJ1-5; maybe TRBD1 (5 bases). Trimming removed 3 bases at V and 0 bases at J, with 9 bases between. This CDR3 comprises 15 residues. Germline V CDR1 and CDR2: SGHTA, FQGNSA. This chain's CDR3 is CASSFWGGSNQPQHF. The CDR3 DNA reads TGTGCCAGCAGCTTCTGGGGGGGTAGCAATCAGCCCCAGCATTTT.

The V gene is TRBV4-2, the J gene TRBJ1-1, with D possibly TRBD1 on 6 matching bases. Germline assignment: CDR1 LGHNA and CDR2 YNFKEQ. V was clipped by 0 bases and J by 0 bases, with 11 bases between them. The CDR3 is 16 amino acids. In nucleotides, the CDR3 is TGTGCCAGCAGCCAAGACAGGGGAAGGGTGAACACTGAAGCTTTCTTT. Residues: CASSQDRGRVNTEAFF.

This clone occurred a few times. The V gene is TRBV28, the J gene TRBJ1-3; D uncertain. Germline assignment: CDR1 MDHEN and CDR2 SYDVKM. The V and J ends lost 5 bases and 0 bases respectively, with 11 bases between them. The CDR3 contains 15 residues. CDR3 coding DNA: TGTGCCAGCAGTCTCACCAGAAGCTCTGGAAACACCATATATTTT. It translates to CASSLTRSSGNTIYF.

The gene calls are TRBV30 and TRBJ1-4, with D perhaps matching TRBD1 (5 bases). V was trimmed by 0 bases and J by 8 bases, leaving 10 bases between them. CDR1 is GTSNPN and CDR2 is SVGIG in the germline V gene (reference sequence). The CDR3 runs to 13 residues. CDR3 protein: CAWSVPGSEKLFF. The CDR3 DNA reads as TGTGCCTGGAGTGTGCCAGGGTCGGAAAAACTGTTTTTT.

The chain joins TRBV5-1 to TRBJ1-2; maybe TRBD1 (5 bases). Germline CDR1 SGHRS, CDR2 YFSETQ. Trimming pared 2 bases from V and 3 bases from J, leaving 11 bases between. This CDR3 is 14 amino acids long. CDR3 sequence reads: CASSLGVSDYGYTF. The CDR3 nucleotides are TGCGCCAGCAGCTTAGGGGTATCGGACTATGGCTACACCTTC.

The chain is built from TRBV5-4 and TRBJ2-2; 8 bases fit TRBD1. The CDR3 extends over 18 amino acids. Losses at the gene ends were 4 bases for V and 4 bases for J; bases not matched to a gene: 15. Per germline, CDR1 SGHNT and CDR2 YYREEE (reference sequence). CDR3 bases: TGTGCCAGCAGCCCGCGAGGAGGGCAGGGGGCGGTCACCGGGGAGCTGTTTTTT. This codes for CASSPRGGQGAVTGELFF.

The chain joins TRBV4-1 to TRBJ1-4; TRBD1 is a possible D gene (6 bases). From germline, CDR1 is MGHRA and CDR2 YSYEKL. Trimming cost V 0 bases and J 2 bases, with 10 bases left between them. The CDR3 runs 16 residues. The CDR3 bases are TGCGCCAGCAGCCAAGATGGGGGGGGCACTAATGAAAAACTGTTTTTT. Its protein product is CASSQDGGGTNEKLFF.

V and J are TRBV19 and TRBJ2-2, with D unclear. V lost 0 bases, J lost 5 bases, and 10 bases lay in between. Germline CDR1 reads LNHDA; CDR2 reads SQIVND (reference sequence). The CDR3 loop spans 15 amino acids. The CDR3 region has the DNA TGTGCCAGTAGTATAGATCTATCGAGGACCGGGGAGCTGTTTTTT. Translating gives CASSIDLSRTGELFF.

The V call is TRBV18, the J call TRBJ2-3; TRBD1 is a possible D gene (6 bases). This CDR3 comprises 13 residues. CDR1 is KGHSH, CDR2 LQKENI, per germline. V was trimmed by 6 bases and J by 6 bases, leaving 13 bases between them. The chain's CDR3 is CASSRSQGDTQYF. In DNA form, the CDR3 reads TGTGCCAGCTCTCGCTCACAGGGCGATACGCAGTATTTT.

The table lists this clone with a few counts. V usage is TRBV5-6 and J usage is TRBJ2-7; no firm D call. The V end lost 3 bases, the J end lost 6 bases, and 13 bases lay between the germline ends. Germline-derived CDR1 and CDR2 are SGHDT and YYEEEE. The CDR3 length is 13 residues. The CDR3 DNA follows: TGTGCCAGCAGCTCCTCCATATCCGGCGAGCAGTACTTC. Its translation is CASSSSISGEQYF.

This clone appeared once. The chain employs TRBV4-2 and TRBJ2-7; 12 nucleotides agree with TRBD2. From germline, CDR1 is LGHNA and CDR2 YNFKEQ. The CDR3 runs to 16 residues. V shed 0 bases, J shed 3 bases, and the junction held 3 bases outside the gene matches. CDR3 sequence reads: CASSQDLTSGGYEQYV. The CDR3 bases are TGTGCCAGCAGCCAAGATTTGACTAGCGGGGGCTACGAGCAGTACGTC.

This clone was detected only a few times. The chain combines TRBV6-5 with TRBJ2-1, with TRBD1 identical over 7 bases. V shed 5 bases and J 2 bases; nucleotides not matched to a gene: 6. This CDR3 has 15 amino acids. From germline, CDR1 is MNHEY and CDR2 SVGAGI. CDR3 region: CASSHTGEAYNEQFF. The CDR3 DNA is TGTGCCAGCAGTCACACAGGGGAAGCCTACAATGAGCAGTTCTTC.

The chain carries TRBV5-4 and TRBJ2-2; TRBD1 matches at 8 bases. Germline CDR1 and CDR2: SGHNT and YYREEE (reference sequence). The CDR3 has 16 residues. V gave up 4 bases and J gave up 3 bases; unmatched junction bases: 8. This CDR3 is CASSAGQGWDTGELFF. The CDR3 nucleotides read TGTGCCAGCAGCGCTGGACAGGGATGGGACACCGGGGAGCTGTTTTTT.

The chain links TRBV6-4 to TRBJ1-5; D call uncertain. The V gene's germline CDR1 is MRHNA and CDR2 SNTAGT. V was cut by 3 bases and J by 6 bases, with 9 bases left in between. This CDR3 region has 13 residues. For the CDR3, the DNA is TGTGCCAGCAGTGAGGAGGAGTCTCAGCCCCAGCATTTT. Translation: CASSEEESQPQHF.

The rearrangement uses TRBV11-2 and TRBJ2-2, with a possible D match to TRBD1 (6 bases). CDR1 is SGHAT, CDR2 FQNNGV, per germline. The CDR3 contains 18 residues. The V end lost 5 bases, the J end lost 4 bases, and 23 bases lay between the germline ends. CDR3 protein: CASSPTLRTDDLTGELFF. The CDR3 DNA sequence: TGTGCCAGCAGCCCCACCCTTAGGACAGACGACCTCACCGGGGAGCTGTTTTTT.